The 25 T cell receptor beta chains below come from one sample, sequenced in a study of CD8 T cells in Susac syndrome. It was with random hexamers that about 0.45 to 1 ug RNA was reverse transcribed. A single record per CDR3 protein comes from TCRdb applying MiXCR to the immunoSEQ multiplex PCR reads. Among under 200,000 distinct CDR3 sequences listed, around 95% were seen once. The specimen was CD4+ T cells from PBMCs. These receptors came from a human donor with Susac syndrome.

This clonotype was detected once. The CDR3 loop reads CASSQPPNTEAFF. CDR3 bases: TGTGCCAGCTCACAGCCACCGAACACTGAAGCTTTCTTT. The chain employs TRBV6-2 or TRBV6-3 and TRBJ1-1; D gene ambiguous. Trimming removed 8 bases from V and 1 base from J, with 11 bases in between. Germline V gives CDR1 MNHEY, CDR2 SVGEGT. The length of the CDR3 is 13 residues.

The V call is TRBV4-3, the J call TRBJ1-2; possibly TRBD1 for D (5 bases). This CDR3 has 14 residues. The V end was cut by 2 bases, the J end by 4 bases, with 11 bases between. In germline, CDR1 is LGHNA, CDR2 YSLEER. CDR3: CASSQSRQSYGYTF. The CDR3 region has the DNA TGCGCCAGCAGCCAATCCCGACAGAGCTATGGCTACACCTTC.

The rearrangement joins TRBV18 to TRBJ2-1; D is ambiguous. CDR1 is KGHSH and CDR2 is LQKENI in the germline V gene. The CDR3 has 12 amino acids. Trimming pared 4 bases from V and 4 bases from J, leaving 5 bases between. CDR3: CASSLYYNEQFF. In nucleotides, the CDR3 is TGTGCCAGCTCACTCTATTACAATGAGCAGTTCTTC.

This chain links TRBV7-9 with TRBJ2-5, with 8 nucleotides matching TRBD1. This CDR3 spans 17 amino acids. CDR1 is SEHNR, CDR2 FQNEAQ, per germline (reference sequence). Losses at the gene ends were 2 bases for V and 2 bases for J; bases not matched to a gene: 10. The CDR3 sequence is CASSLNGDRQWQETQYF. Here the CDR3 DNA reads TGTGCCAGCAGCTTAAATGGGGACAGGCAGTGGCAAGAGACCCAGTACTTC. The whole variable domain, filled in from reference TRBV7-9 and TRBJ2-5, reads DTGVSQNPRHKITKRGQNVTFRCDPISEHNRLYWYRQTLGQGPEFLTYFQNEAQLEKSRLLSDRFSAERPKGSFSTLEIQRTEQGDSAMYLCASSLNGDRQWQETQYFGPGTRLLVL.

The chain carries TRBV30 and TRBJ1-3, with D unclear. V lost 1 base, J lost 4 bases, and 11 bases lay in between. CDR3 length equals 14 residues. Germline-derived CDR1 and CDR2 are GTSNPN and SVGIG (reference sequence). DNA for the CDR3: TGTGCCTGGAGTGCCCTGCGGCCGGGAAACACCATATATTTT. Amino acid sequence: CAWSALRPGNTIYF.

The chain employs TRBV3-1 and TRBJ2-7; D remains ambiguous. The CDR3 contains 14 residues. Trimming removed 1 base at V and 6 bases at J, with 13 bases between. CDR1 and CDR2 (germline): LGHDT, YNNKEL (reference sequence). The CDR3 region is CASSQVRRSAEQYF. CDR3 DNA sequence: TGTGCCAGCAGCCAAGTAAGGCGTTCGGCCGAGCAGTACTTC.

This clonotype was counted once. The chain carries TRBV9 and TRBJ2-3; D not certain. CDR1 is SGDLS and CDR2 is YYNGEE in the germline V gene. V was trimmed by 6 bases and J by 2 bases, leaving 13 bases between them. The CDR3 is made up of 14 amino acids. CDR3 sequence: CASNPSGNTDTQYF. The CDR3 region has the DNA TGTGCCAGCAATCCGTCAGGAAACACAGATACGCAGTATTTT.

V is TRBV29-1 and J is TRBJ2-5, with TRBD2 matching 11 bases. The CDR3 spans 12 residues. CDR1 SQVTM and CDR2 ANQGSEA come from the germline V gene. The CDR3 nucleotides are TGCAGTAGTAGCGGGAGGGGAGAGACCCAGTACTTC. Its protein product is CSSSGRGETQYF.

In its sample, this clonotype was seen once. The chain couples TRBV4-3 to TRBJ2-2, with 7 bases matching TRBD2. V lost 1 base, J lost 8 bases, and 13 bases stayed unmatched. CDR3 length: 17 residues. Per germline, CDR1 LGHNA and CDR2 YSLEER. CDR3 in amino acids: CASSQGPSGIGDGELFF. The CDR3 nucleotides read TGCGCCAGCAGCCAAGGACCCAGCGGGATCGGGGATGGGGAGCTGTTTTTT.

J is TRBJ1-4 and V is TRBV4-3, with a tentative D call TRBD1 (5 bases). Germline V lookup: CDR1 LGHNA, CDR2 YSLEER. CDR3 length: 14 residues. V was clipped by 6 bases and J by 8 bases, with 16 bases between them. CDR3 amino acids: CASSRSLGGEKLFF. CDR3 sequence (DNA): TGCGCCAGCAGTAGGTCCCTCGGGGGGGAAAAACTGTTTTTT.

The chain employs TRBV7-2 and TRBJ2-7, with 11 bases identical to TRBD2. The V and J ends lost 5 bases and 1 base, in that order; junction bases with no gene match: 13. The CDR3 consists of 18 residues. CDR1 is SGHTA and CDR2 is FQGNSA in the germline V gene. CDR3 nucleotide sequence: TGTGCCAGCAGCCAAACCTTCGTAGGGACTAGCGGATCCTACGAGCAGTACTTC. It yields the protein CASSQTFVGTSGSYEQYF.

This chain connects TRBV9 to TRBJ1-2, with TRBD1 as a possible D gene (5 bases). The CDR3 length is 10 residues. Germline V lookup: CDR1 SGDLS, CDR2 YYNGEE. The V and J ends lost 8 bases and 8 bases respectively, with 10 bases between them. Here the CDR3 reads CARRGKGYTF. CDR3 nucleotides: TGTGCCAGACGGGGGAAAGGCTACACCTTC.

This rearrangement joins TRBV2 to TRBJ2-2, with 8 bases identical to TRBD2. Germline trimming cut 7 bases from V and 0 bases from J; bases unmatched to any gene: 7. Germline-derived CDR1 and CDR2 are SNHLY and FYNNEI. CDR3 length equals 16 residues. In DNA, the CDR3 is TGTGCCAGCACCGCGCTCGGGGGGGCGAACACCGGGGAGCTGTTTTTT. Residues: CASTALGGANTGELFF.

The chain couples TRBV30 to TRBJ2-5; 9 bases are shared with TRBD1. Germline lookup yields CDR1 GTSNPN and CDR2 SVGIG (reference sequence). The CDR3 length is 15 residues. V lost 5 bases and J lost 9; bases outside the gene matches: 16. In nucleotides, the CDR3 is TGTGCCTGGGGGAAGGGACAGGGACGACCGGGGGCCCAGTACTTC. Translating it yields CAWGKGQGRPGAQYF.

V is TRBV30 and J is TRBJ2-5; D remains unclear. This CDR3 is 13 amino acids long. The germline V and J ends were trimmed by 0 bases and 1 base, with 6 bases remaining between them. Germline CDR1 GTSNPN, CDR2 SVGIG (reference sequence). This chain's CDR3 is CAWSVLLQETQYF. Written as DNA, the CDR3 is TGTGCCTGGAGTGTACTACTCCAAGAGACCCAGTACTTC.

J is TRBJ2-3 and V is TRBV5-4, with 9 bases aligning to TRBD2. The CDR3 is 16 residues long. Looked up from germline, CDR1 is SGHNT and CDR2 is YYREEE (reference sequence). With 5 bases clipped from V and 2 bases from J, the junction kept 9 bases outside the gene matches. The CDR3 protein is CASSQRTSGLTDTQYF. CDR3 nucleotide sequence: TGTGCCAGCAGTCAAAGAACTAGCGGGCTCACAGATACGCAGTATTTT.

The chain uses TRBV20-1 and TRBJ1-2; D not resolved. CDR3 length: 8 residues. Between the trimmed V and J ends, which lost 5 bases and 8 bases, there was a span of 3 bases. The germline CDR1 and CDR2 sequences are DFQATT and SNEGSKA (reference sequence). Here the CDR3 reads CSAPGYTF. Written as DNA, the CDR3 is TGCAGTGCTCCGGGCTACACCTTC.

The CDR3 loop reads CSAGPIDRGPDTQYF. In DNA, the CDR3 is TGCAGTGCCGGCCCAATTGACAGGGGACCAGATACGCAGTATTTT. This chain connects TRBV20-1 to TRBJ2-3; 8 positions agree with TRBD1. From germline, CDR1 is DFQATT and CDR2 SNEGSKA (reference sequence). The V segment lost 6 bases and the J segment 4 bases; nucleotides outside the gene matches: 12. The CDR3 consists of 15 residues.

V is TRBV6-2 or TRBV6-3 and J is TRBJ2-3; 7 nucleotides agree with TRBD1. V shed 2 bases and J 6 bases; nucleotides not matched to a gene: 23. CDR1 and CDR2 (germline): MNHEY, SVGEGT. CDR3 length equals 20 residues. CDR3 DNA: TGTGCCAGCAGTTACCTCCGGGCCCAACAGGGACAGCCTAATTTGGATACGCAGTATTTT. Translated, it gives CASSYLRAQQGQPNLDTQYF.

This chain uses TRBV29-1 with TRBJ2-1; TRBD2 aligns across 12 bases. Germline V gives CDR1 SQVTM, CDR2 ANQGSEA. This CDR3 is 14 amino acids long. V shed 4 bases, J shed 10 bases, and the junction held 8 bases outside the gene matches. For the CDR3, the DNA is TGCAGCGTTGCGGGACTAGCGGGTGATGGGGAGCAGTTCTTC. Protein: CSVAGLAGDGEQFF.

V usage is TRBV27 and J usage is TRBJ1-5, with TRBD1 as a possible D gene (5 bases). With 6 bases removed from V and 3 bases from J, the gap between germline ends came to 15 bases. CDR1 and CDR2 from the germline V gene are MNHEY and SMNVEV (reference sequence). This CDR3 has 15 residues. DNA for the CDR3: TGTGCCAGCAGACCAGGAGGACACAACAATCAGCCCCAGCATTTT. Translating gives CASRPGGHNNQPQHF.

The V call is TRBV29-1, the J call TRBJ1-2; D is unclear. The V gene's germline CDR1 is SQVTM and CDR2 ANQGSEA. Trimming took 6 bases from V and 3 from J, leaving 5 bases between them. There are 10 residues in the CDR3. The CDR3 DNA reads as TGCAGCGTGGACCACTATGGCTACACCTTC. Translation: CSVDHYGYTF.

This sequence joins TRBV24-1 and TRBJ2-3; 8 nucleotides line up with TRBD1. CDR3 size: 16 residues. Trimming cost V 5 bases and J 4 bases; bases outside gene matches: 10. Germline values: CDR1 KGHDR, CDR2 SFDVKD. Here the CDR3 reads CATSGETGDGADTQYF. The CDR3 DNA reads TGTGCCACCAGTGGAGAGACAGGGGACGGTGCAGATACGCAGTATTTT.

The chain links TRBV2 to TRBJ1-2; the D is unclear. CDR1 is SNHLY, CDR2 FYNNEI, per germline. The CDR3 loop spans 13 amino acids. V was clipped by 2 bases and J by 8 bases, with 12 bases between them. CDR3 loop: CASSENRIFGYTF. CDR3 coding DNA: TGTGCCAGCAGTGAAAACCGGATATTCGGCTACACCTTC.

CDR3 DNA: TGTGCCAGCAGCGGATATAGCGGGGGGTTCTCTGGGGCCAACGTCCTGACTTTC. Its translation is CASSGYSGGFSGANVLTF. The V and J genes are TRBV5-4 and TRBJ2-6; TRBD2 matches 10 bases. Germline V lookup: CDR1 SGHNT, CDR2 YYREEE (reference sequence). The ends lost 4 bases at V and 0 bases at J; junction bases unmatched: 7. The CDR3 covers 18 residues.